The T cell receptor beta chain described here comes from a study of T cells expressing NK-cell markers. TCRdb re-called the 5' RACE reads, yielding one record per CDR3 amino acid sequence without DNA. Found here are about 150,000 distinct CDR3 sequences; the top ten clones hold 30% to 45%. Germline-derived CDR1 and CDR2 are MNHEY and SMNVEV (reference sequence). The CDR3 consists of 15 residues. This sequence was found in a woman in her fifties or sixties in good health. V usage is TRBV27 and J usage is TRBJ2-7; TCRdb selects TRBD1, and the lack of DNA leaves this call unchecked. The specimen sequenced was blood T cells: a sorted CD56 or NKG2C T cell subset, CD4+ or CD8+ T cells, or bulk PBMC T cells (not recorded which). The CDR3 loop reads CASSSLGPGGSEQYF.